This entry lists 12 T cell receptor beta chains sequenced from one sample in a study of blood T cell repertoires in COVID-19. The method was immunoSEQ multiplex PCR; TCRdb's version includes in-frame clones alone and lacks a portion of them. The profile shows 200,000 to 250,000 clones, 70% to 90% of them singletons. Input material: PBMCs or T cells enriched from blood (not recorded which). These receptor sequences come from a young man who had recovered from COVID-19.

The rearrangement uses TRBV10-3 and TRBJ1-2, with TRBD1 as a possible D gene (5 bases). Trimming removed 6 bases from V and 4 bases from J, with 18 bases in between. The CDR3 is made up of 15 amino acids. Germline values: CDR1 ENHRY, CDR2 SYGVKD. CDR3 DNA sequence: TGTGCCATCAGAGTTGACAGTGTGGCGACCTATGGCTACACCTTC. Translating gives CAIRVDSVATYGYTF.

This clone has a handful of counts. The V call is TRBV1, the J call TRBJ1-1. TRBV1 is reported as a pseudogene. CDR3 size: 15 residues. The CDR3 region has the DNA TGCACCAGCAGCCAAGAGGATACTAGGAGGACTGAAGCTTTCTTT. Its translation is CTSSQEDTRRTEAFF.

The rearrangement joins TRBV28 to TRBJ2-5; maybe TRBD1 (6 bases). Deletions cut 2 bases from V and 5 bases from J, with 15 bases between. CDR1 and CDR2 from the germline V gene are MDHEN and SYDVKM. The CDR3 runs 15 residues. The CDR3 region has the DNA TGTGCCAGCAGTTTAGAAGCCAGGGGTCGGGAGACCCAGTACTTC. It yields the protein CASSLEARGRETQYF.

The gene calls are TRBV9 and TRBJ2-2; the match to TRBD2 covers 9 bases. The CDR3 totals 15 residues. The germline V gene encodes CDR1 SGDLS and CDR2 YYNGEE. V lost 2 bases, J lost 3 bases, and 2 bases stayed unmatched. The CDR3 sequence: CASSVIAGDTGELFF. The CDR3 DNA is TGTGCCAGCAGCGTCATAGCGGGGGACACCGGGGAGCTGTTTTTT.

The chain's CDR3 is CASTERDRDGYTF. The DNA for the CDR3 is TGTGCCAGCACCGAGAGGGACAGAGATGGCTACACCTTC. The chain combines TRBV12-3 or TRBV12-4 with TRBJ1-2, with 7 positions matching TRBD1. V trimming: 7 bases; J trimming: 6 bases; junction bases outside the gene matches: 8. This CDR3 is 13 amino acids long.

The V and J genes are TRBV5-4 and TRBJ2-2; D perhaps matches TRBD2 (5 bases). In germline, CDR1 is SGHNT, CDR2 YYREEE (reference sequence). Trimming took 6 bases from V and 2 from J, leaving 17 bases between them. The length of the CDR3 is 16 residues. The CDR3 DNA follows: TGTGCCAGCACCGACCCGGGGAGCGGTAACACCGGGGAGCTGTTTTTT. It translates to CASTDPGSGNTGELFF.

In this sample, this clone turned up once. The V gene is TRBV29-1, the J gene TRBJ2-7; D uncertain. This CDR3 spans 10 amino acids. The germline V gene encodes CDR1 SQVTM and CDR2 ANQGSEA. V was trimmed by 4 bases and J by 3 bases, leaving 4 bases between them. In nucleotides, the CDR3 is TGCAGCGTTGTAATCTACGAGCAGTACTTC. This codes for CSVVIYEQYF.

The chain employs TRBV20-1 and TRBJ2-7, with 7 positions matching TRBD2. The CDR3 consists of 14 residues. The V gene's germline CDR1 is DFQATT and CDR2 SNEGSKA (reference sequence). The junction had 8 bases not matched to a gene; V was cut back by 3 bases and J by 3 bases. The CDR3: CSASRASGVYEQYF. For the CDR3, the DNA is TGCAGTGCTAGTAGGGCTAGCGGAGTCTACGAGCAGTACTTC.

The V and J genes are TRBV30 and TRBJ1-5; D is possibly TRBD1 (6 bases). V lost 3 bases and J 7 bases, leaving 19 bases between the germline ends. CDR3 length: 15 residues. Germline assignment: CDR1 GTSNPN and CDR2 SVGIG (reference sequence). CDR3 nucleotides: TGTGCCTGGAGAGAGGGGGGGAGCGGGGGACAGCCCCAGCATTTT. This gives the protein CAWREGGSGGQPQHF.

The rearrangement uses TRBV7-9 and TRBJ1-5; unclear D gene. V lost 2 bases, J lost 0 bases, and 5 bases lay in between. This CDR3 spans 14 amino acids. Germline CDR1 reads SEHNR; CDR2 reads FQNEAQ (reference sequence). This chain's CDR3 is CASSLTISNQPQHF. In nucleotides, the CDR3 is TGTGCCAGCAGCTTAACAATTAGCAATCAGCCCCAGCATTTT. The variable domain in full, completed from reference TRBV7-9 and TRBJ1-5, reads DTGVSQNPRHKITKRGQNVTFRCDPISEHNRLYWYRQTLGQGPEFLTYFQNEAQLEKSRLLSDRFSAERPKGSFSTLEIQRTEQGDSAMYLCASSLTISNQPQHFGDGTRLSIL.

V gene TRBV7-2 combines with J gene TRBJ2-7, with D possibly matching TRBD2 (5 bases). CDR1 and CDR2 (germline): SGHTA, FQGNSA. V was clipped by 2 bases and J by 0 bases, with 17 bases between them. The CDR3 length is 17 residues. CDR3 sequence (DNA): TGTGCCAGCAGCTTAAAGAGCGGCGGAACGGCCTCCTACGAGCAGTACTTC. It yields the protein CASSLKSGGTASYEQYF. The full variable domain, completed using reference TRBV7-2 and TRBJ2-7, is GAGVSQSPSNKVTEKGKDVELRCDPISGHTALYWYRQSLGQGLEFLIYFQGNSAPDKSGLPSDRFSAERTGGSVSTLTIQRTQQEDSAVYLCASSLKSGGTASYEQYFGPGTRLTVT.

The J gene is TRBJ1-6, the V gene TRBV2, with a possible D match to TRBD1 (6 bases). This CDR3 has 15 amino acids. Per germline, CDR1 SNHLY and CDR2 FYNNEI. V shed 6 bases and J shed 7 bases, with 16 bases lying between them. In DNA, the CDR3 is TGTGCCAGCAGCCTCGGACAGAATCAAAATTCACCCCTCCACTTT. This codes for CASSLGQNQNSPLHF. Using reference TRBV2 and TRBJ1-6 for the parts outside the CDR3, the full variable domain is EPEVTQTPSHQVTQMGQEVILRCVPISNHLYFYWYRQILGQKVEFLVSFYNNEISEKSEIFDDQFSVERPDGSNFTLKIRSTKLEDSAMYFCASSLGQNQNSPLHFGNGTRLTVT.